The count of the clone carrying this TCR beta chain is one. These data originate in a study of OX40 agonist ivuxolimab in advanced cancers. Profiling relied on immunoSEQ multiplex PCR, and the TCRdb table lists in-frame clones only, not all of them. The sample holds 25,000 to 30,000 clones, roughly 85% seen once. The trim removed 0 bases at V and 0 bases at J, leaving 1 base unmatched. This CDR3 is built from 16 residues. The germline V gene has CDR1 MGHRA and CDR2 YSYEKL. The source of this sequence is an adult with an advanced solid tumor such as melanoma, head and neck, liver or kidney cancer. The chain combines TRBV4-1 with TRBJ2-1, with 8 bases identical to TRBD2. The input for sequencing was CD4+ or CD8+ T cells sorted from blood, taken in a trial of the OX40 agonist ivuxolimab. CDR3 sequence reads: CASSQESGGSYNEQFF. The CDR3 nucleotides read TGCGCCAGCAGCCAAGAGAGCGGGGGCTCCTACAATGAGCAGTTCTTC.